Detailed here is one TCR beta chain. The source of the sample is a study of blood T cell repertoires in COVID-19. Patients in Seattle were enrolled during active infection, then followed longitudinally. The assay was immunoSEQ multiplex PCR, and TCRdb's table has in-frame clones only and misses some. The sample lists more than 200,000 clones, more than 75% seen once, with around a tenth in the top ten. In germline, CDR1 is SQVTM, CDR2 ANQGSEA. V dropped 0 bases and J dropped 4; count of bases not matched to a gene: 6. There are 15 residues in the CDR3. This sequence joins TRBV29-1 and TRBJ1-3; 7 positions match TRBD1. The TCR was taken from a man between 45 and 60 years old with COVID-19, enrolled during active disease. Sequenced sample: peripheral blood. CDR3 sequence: CSVEDYAGQGNTIYF. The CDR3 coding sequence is TGCAGCGTTGAAGATTACGCGGGACAGGGAAACACCATATATTTT.